This T cell receptor beta chain was captured by sequencing in a study of beta chain features in type 1 diabetes. This CDR3 region has 14 residues. Trimming removed 3 bases from V and 8 bases from J; junction bases left unmatched: 7. Germline assignment: CDR1 SGHKS and CDR2 YYEKEE (reference sequence). Every isolated RNA sample was fully reverse transcribed, so sequencing captured expressed TCRB transcripts. Libraries were prepared by immunoSEQ multiplex PCR; TCRdb keeps only in-frame clonotypes and omits some of them. The sample shows more than 150,000 clones, more than 10% of them seen only once. Study results and caveats: Researchers reported that naive, central memory and Treg TCRB repertoires appeared more similar in patients than in healthy donors. Researchers could not determine here whether HLA type influences TCRB rearrangement.

Notes on this clone: The target antigen is unknown.

V and J are TRBV5-5 and TRBJ1-1; 10 bases line up with TRBD1. The receptor's source is a woman aged 18-29 years in good health. The specimen was central memory CD4+ T cells from blood. The CDR3 DNA is TGTGCCAGCAGCTCTGAGGGACAGGGGCTCGAAGCTTTCTTT. Translating it yields CASSSEGQGLEAFF. Combining the CDR3 with reference TRBV5-5 and TRBJ1-1 gives the whole variable domain DAGVTQSPTHLIKTRGQQVTLRCSPISGHKSVSWYQQVLGQGPQFIFQYYEKEERGRGNFPDRFSARQFPNYSSELNVNALLLGDSALYLCASSSEGQGLEAFFGQGTRLTVV.